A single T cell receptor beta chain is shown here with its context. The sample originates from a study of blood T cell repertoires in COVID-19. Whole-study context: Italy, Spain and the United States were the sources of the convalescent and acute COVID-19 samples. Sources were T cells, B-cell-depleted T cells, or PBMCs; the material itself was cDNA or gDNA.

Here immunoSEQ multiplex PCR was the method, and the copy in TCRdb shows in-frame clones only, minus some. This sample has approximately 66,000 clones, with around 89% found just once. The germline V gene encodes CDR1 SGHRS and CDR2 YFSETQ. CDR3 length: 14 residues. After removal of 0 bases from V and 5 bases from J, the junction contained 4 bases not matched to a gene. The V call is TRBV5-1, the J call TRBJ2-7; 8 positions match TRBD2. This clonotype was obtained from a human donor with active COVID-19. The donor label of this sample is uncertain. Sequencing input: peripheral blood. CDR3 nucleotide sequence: TGCGCCAGCAGCTTGGAGCGGGAGTCGGACGAGCAGTACTTC. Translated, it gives CASSLERESDEQYF.